This T cell receptor (beta chain) was captured by sequencing in a study of blood T cells in healthy people across ages. A second about 7 to 12 cycle PCR used barcoded and J-beta primers. MiXCR, applied by TCRdb to the 5' RACE reads, yields one record per CDR3 protein. There are 890,000 or so distinct CDR3 sequences in the sample; around 62% occur only once, and approximately 30% lies in the top ten. V was pared by 0 bases and J by 5 bases, with 14 bases between. Germline CDR1 is MGHRA and CDR2 is YSYEKL. This CDR3 comprises 15 residues. The receptor's source is a man aged 25-45 years in good health. Source material: blood. The V call is TRBV4-1, the J call TRBJ2-7; D perhaps matches TRBD2 (6 bases). The DNA of the CDR3 is TGCGCCAGCAGCCAAGATAACGGGGGTTCCCACGAGCAGTACTTC. Translated: CASSQDNGGSHEQYF.